This T cell receptor beta chain was retrieved from a study of blood T cell repertoires in COVID-19. Profiling relied on immunoSEQ multiplex PCR, and the TCRdb table lists in-frame clones only, not all of them. The data show some 140,000 clones, about 80% seen once. This CDR3 is 18 amino acids long. The ends lost 3 bases at V and 2 bases at J; junction bases unmatched: 11. CDR1 and CDR2 from the germline V gene are MNHNS and SASEGT. The table lists this clone with a count of one. The sequence came from an older woman with acute or convalescent COVID-19. The chain is built from TRBV6-1 and TRBJ1-5; 9 bases agree with TRBD1. Sequences were obtained from peripheral blood. This CDR3 is CASSDHPWGDRGNQPQHF. CDR3 nucleotide sequence: TGTGCCAGCAGTGACCACCCCTGGGGGGACAGGGGCAATCAGCCCCAGCATTTT.